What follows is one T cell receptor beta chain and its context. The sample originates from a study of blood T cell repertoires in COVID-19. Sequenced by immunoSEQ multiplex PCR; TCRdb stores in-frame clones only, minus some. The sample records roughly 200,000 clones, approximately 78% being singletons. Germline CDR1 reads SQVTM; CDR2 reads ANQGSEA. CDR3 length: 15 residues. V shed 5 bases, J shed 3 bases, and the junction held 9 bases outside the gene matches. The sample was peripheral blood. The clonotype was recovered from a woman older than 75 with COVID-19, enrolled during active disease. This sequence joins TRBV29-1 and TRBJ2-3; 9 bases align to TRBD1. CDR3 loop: CSVQTGTGTTDTQYF. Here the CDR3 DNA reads TGCAGCGTTCAAACCGGGACAGGGACTACAGATACGCAGTATTTT.